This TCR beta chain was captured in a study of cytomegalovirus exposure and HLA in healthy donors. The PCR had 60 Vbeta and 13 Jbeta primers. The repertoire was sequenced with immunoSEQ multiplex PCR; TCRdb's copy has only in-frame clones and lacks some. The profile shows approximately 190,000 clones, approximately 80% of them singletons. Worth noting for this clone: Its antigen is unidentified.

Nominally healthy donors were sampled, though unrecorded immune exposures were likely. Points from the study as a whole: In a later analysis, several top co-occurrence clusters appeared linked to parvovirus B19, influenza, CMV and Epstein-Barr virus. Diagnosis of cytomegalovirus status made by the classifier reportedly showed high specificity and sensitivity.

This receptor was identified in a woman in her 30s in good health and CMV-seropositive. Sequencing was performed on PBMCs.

The CDR3 region has the DNA TGCGCCAGCAGCTTGGGGGACAGGGGTCCAGATACGCAGTATTTT. Protein product: CASSLGDRGPDTQYF. The J gene is TRBJ2-3, the V gene TRBV5-1, with TRBD1 matching over 10 bases. The germline V gene has CDR1 SGHRS and CDR2 YFSETQ. Trimming cost V 0 bases and J 4 bases; bases outside gene matches: 2. This CDR3 spans 15 amino acids.